A selection of T cell receptor beta chains follows, all from one sample in a study of T cell repertoires in cytomegalovirus infection. Their antigens are not known. One entry per CDR3 protein, called by TCRdb with MiXCR from the reads. The sample has approximately 280,000 distinct CDR3 sequences; approximately 22% are singletons. The source material was cultured PBMCs, sampled from culture after CMV antigen stimulation. These receptors originate from a human donor in good health (CMV status not recorded). Some clones in this sample may be carry-over from other donors' samples. CDR3s include the opening cysteine and the closing phenylalanine or tryptophan. The D gene is left open where the match is weak. Some rows mark clone size as missing; the rest say once, few, many or name a class of expanded clone.

TRBJ2-2 | . | TRBV7-8 | many | 13 | CASSRGVTGELFF | TGTGCCAGCAGCCGGGGAGTCACCGGGGAGCTGTTTTTT
TRBJ1-2 | . | TRBV6-1 | many | 15 | CASLIEPGKFYGYTF | TGTGCCAGCCTAATAGAGCCGGGGAAATTCTATGGCTACACCTTC
TRBJ2-1 | TRBD2 | TRBV24-1 | many | 16 | CATSDPGTSGYNEQFF | TGTGCCACCAGTGACCCCGGGACTAGCGGATACAATGAGCAGTTCTTC
TRBJ2-1 | TRBD1 | TRBV6-2/TRBV6-3 | few | 17 | CASSYSTQGTVNNEQFF | TGTGCCAGCAGTTACTCTACCCAAGGGACAGTAAACAATGAGCAGTTCTTC
TRBJ1-1 | . | TRBV20-1 | few | 14 | CSASPGNQNEEAFF | TGCAGTGCTAGCCCGGGTAACCAAAATGAAGAAGCTTTCTTT
TRBJ2-5 | TRBD2 | TRBV7-9 | many | 16 | CASSQGLAGVGETQYF | TGTGCCAGCAGCCAAGGACTAGCGGGAGTGGGAGAGACCCAGTACTTC
TRBJ2-1 | TRBD2 | TRBV7-9 | many | 14 | CASSLRTSRNEQFF | TGTGCCAGCAGCCTCAGGACTAGCAGGAATGAGCAGTTCTTC
TRBJ2-4 | TRBD1 | TRBV11-2 | few | 14 | CASSFRDREDIQYF | TGTGCCAGCAGCTTCCGCGACAGGGAAGACATTCAGTACTTC
TRBJ2-3 | . | TRBV29-1 | few | 11 | CSVGRVETQYF | TGCAGCGTTGGTCGGGTGGAGACGCAGTATTTT
TRBJ1-3 | TRBD1 | TRBV12-3/TRBV12-4 | . | 16 | CASSRTGGISGNTIYF | TGTGCCAGCAGTAGGACAGGGGGAATCTCTGGAAACACCATATATTTT
TRBJ1-1 | . | TRBV27 | few | 19 | CASSLWGWSGAGRATEAFF | TGTGCCAGCAGTTTATGGGGGTGGTCGGGGGCAGGGCGGGCGACTGAAGCTTTCTTT
TRBJ1-2 | . | TRBV7-2 | . | 13 | CVASHGSNYGYTF | TGTGTCGCGTCCCACGGAAGTAACTATGGCTACACCTTC
TRBJ1-1 | . | TRBV7-9 | many | 13 | CASSLAYDTEAFF | TGTGCCAGCAGCTTAGCATATGACACTGAAGCTTTCTTT
TRBJ2-1 | . | TRBV11-2 | . | 16 | CASSSFRTLTYNEQFF | TGTGCCAGCAGCTCTTTTAGGACCCTAACCTACAATGAGCAGTTCTTC
TRBJ2-1 | . | TRBV12-3/TRBV12-4 | . | 12 | CASSHRYHKQFF | TGTGCCAGCAGTCATCGGTACCATAAGCAGTTCTTC
TRBJ2-1 | . | TRBV19 | . | 14 | CASSKGSPYNEQFF | TGTGCCAGTAGTAAAGGGTCCCCCTACAATGAGCAGTTCTTC
TRBJ1-1 | . | TRBV5-6 | . | 13 | CASSPDLNTEAFF | TGTGCCAGCAGCCCGGACTTGAACACTGAAGCTTTCTTT
TRBJ2-3 | . | TRBV6-5 | few | 15 | CASIKRLGAEGTQYF | TGTGCCAGCATCAAGAGGTTGGGGGCGGAGGGTACGCAGTATTTT
TRBJ2-1 | . | TRBV7-6 | few | 14 | CASSLRGGDNEQFF | TGTGCCAGCAGCCTACGGGGCGGCGACAATGAGCAGTTCTTC
TRBJ2-7 | TRBD2 | TRBV11-3 | . | 17 | CASSPGGFGRTRDEQYF | TGTGCCAGCAGCCCCGGAGGTTTCGGGAGGACTAGGGACGAGCAGTACTTC
TRBJ2-5 | . | TRBV7-2 | many | 15 | CASSTTGSRGETQYF | TGTGCCAGCAGCACAACTGGCAGTCGGGGAGAGACCCAGTACTTC
TRBJ2-3 | . | TRBV7-2 | . | 12 | CASRGATDTQYF | TGTGCCAGCAGGGGGGCCACAGATACGCAGTATTTT
TRBJ1-5 | . | TRBV19 | . | 16 | CASSIAGGSWNQPQHF | TGTGCCAGTAGTATAGCTGGGGGCAGTTGGAATCAGCCCCAGCATTTT
TRBJ1-1 | . | TRBV7-2 | many | 14 | CASSRDHMNTEAFF | TGTGCCAGCAGCCGGGACCATATGAACACTGAAGCTTTCTTT
TRBJ2-7 | TRBD2 | TRBV27 | many | 14 | CASSPLAGTYEQYF | TGTGCCAGCAGTCCGCTAGCGGGGACCTACGAGCAGTACTTC
TRBJ2-3 | TRBD1 | TRBV7-9 | . | 15 | CASGKTGGTTDTQYF | TGTGCCAGCGGCAAGACAGGGGGCACCACAGATACGCAGTATTTT
TRBJ2-5 | TRBD1 | TRBV24-1 | few | 13 | CATRQGAGETQYF | TGTGCCACCAGGCAGGGGGCGGGTGAGACCCAGTACTTC
TRBJ2-1 | TRBD2 | TRBV7-8 | many | 15 | CASSSTSGGGNEQFF | TGTGCCAGCAGTTCGACTAGCGGAGGGGGCAATGAGCAGTTCTTC
TRBJ2-3 | . | TRBV7-6 | few | 13 | CASSQFSTDTQYF | TGTGCCAGCAGCCAGTTTAGCACAGATACGCAGTATTTT
TRBJ2-1 | TRBD2 | TRBV10-1 | . | 16 | CASSELLAGGYREQFF | TGCGCCAGCAGTGAGCTTCTAGCGGGAGGTTACCGCGAGCAGTTCTTC
TRBJ1-2 | . | TRBV24-1 | once | 12 | CAISQGSYGYTF | TGTGCCATCTCACAGGGCTCCTATGGCTACACCTTC
TRBJ2-1 | TRBD2 | TRBV4-2 | many | 15 | CASSPRTRDGNEQFF | TGTGCCAGCAGCCCTCGGACTAGAGATGGCAATGAGCAGTTCTTC